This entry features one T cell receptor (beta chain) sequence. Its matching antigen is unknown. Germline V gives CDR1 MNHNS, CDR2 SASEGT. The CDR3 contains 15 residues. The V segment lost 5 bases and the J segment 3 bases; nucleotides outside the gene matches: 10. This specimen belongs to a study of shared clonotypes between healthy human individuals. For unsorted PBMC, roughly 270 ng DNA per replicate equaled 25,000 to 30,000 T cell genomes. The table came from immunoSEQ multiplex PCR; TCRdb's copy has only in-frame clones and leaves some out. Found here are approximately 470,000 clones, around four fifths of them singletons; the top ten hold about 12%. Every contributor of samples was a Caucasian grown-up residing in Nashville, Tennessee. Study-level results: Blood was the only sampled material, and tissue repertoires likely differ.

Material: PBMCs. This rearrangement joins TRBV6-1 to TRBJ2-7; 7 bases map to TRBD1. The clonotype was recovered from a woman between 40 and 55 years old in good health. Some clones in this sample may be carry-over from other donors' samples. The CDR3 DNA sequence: TGTGCCAGCAGTAGTCGGACAGGACAAGGCTACGAGCAGTACTTC. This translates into CASSSRTGQGYEQYF.